This T cell receptor beta chain was sequenced in a study of blood T cell repertoires in COVID-19. Study in general: COVID-19 samples, acute and convalescent, were from the United States, Italy and Spain. The cDNA or gDNA used as material had been derived from T cells, B-cell-depleted T cells, or PBMCs.

Germline V gene data show CDR1 as LGHDT and CDR2 as YNNKEL (reference sequence). The V and J ends lost 4 bases and 5 bases respectively, with 8 bases between them. The CDR3 is 12 amino acids. Source study methods: Amplified reference gene primers provided the basis for estimating nucleated cell counts. TCRdb's copy holds only in-frame clones and misses some; the assay was immunoSEQ multiplex PCR. V and J calls and clone size are copied from that table; D and trimming were computed from the DNA. The sample lists approximately 94,000 clones; 85% to 90% were seen once. This chain joins TRBV3-1 (or the pseudogene TRBV3-2) and TRBJ1-2; TRBD1 is a possible D gene (6 bases). The sample consisted of peripheral blood. The TCR sequence derives from a woman at least 80 years old with active COVID-19. The CDR3 region is CASSPTGYGYTF. The CDR3 nucleotides are TGTGCCAGCAGCCCGACAGGTTATGGCTACACCTTC.